This T cell receptor (beta chain) is drawn from a study of blood T cell repertoires in COVID-19. Looking at the study overall: Samples came from the United States, Italy and Spain, spanning acute and convalescent COVID-19. PBMCs, B-cell-depleted T cells, or T cells provided the cDNA or gDNA that made up the material.

Original handling: Estimates of nucleated cell counts were drawn from the amplification of reference gene primers. Produced via immunoSEQ multiplex PCR; TCRdb's table is partial and in-frame only. The D gene and trimming were derived from the DNA, and the V and J assignments and clone size from that table. The table lists 200,000 to 300,000 clones, about four fifths of them singletons. The sequenced sample consisted of peripheral blood. This clonotype was sampled from a man aged 45-65 years with acute or convalescent COVID-19.

The CDR3 DNA reads TGCGCCAGCAGCCAAGATCAAGGCAGGGGTAACTATGGCTACACCTTC. Protein sequence: CASSQDQGRGNYGYTF. The gene calls are TRBV4-1 and TRBJ1-2; D is possibly TRBD1 (6 bases). CDR1 MGHRA and CDR2 YSYEKL come from the germline V gene. The V gene lost 0 bases and the J gene lost 1 base, with 12 bases spanning the gap. The CDR3 loop spans 16 amino acids.